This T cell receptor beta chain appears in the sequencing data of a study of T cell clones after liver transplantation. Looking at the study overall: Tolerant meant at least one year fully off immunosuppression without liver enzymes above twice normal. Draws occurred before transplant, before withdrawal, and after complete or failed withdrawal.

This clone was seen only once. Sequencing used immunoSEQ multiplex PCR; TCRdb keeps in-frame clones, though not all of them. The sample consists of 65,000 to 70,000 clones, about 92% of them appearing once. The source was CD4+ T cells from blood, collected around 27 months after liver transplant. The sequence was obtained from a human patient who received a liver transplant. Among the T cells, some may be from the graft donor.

Here the CDR3 DNA reads TGCAGCGCTGGGGAACAGCCGAACACTGAAGCTTTCTTT. Encoded protein: CSAGEQPNTEAFF. The rearrangement links TRBV29-1 to TRBJ1-1; D is unclear. The V end was cut by 7 bases, the J end by 1 base, with 13 bases between. The CDR3 is 13 amino acids. Per germline, CDR1 SQVTM and CDR2 ANQGSEA.